A selection of T cell receptor beta chains follows, all from one sample in a study of T cell responses to AZD1222 COVID-19 vaccine. Profiling relied on immunoSEQ multiplex PCR, and the TCRdb table lists in-frame clones only, not all of them. The sample includes roughly 120,000 clones, around 86% seen only once; the top ten take around 1.2%. The starting material was peripheral blood, obtained on day 0 of AZD1222 vaccination. The origin of the receptors is an adult in good health. Each CDR3 is given with its conserved first and last residue. A D gene is named only where the DNA matches it firmly. A clone size is listed for some rows: how often the clone was seen (once, few, many), or a class if it is expanded.

TRBJ1-5 TRBV11-2 - - CASSQAGDQPQHF TGTGCCAGCAGCCAGGCGGGGGATCAGCCCCAGCATTTT
TRBJ2-1 TRBV13 few - CASSLEGLGLNEQFF TGTGCCAGCAGCTTAGAGGGGCTGGGTTTAAATGAGCAGTTCTTC
TRBJ2-3 TRBV9 - - CASSAPSRQYF TGTGCCAGCAGCGCCCCGAGTAGGCAGTATTTT
TRBJ2-3 TRBV2 - - CASTNPGLKTDTQYF TGTGCCAGCACCAACCCGGGACTCAAAACAGATACGCAGTATTTT
TRBJ1-2 TRBV6-6 few - CASSKDASGGYTF TGTGCCAGCAGTAAGGACGCCTCGGGTGGCTACACCTTC
TRBJ1-1 TRBV11-2 - TRBD1 CASSYQGAGKKSTEAFF TGTGCCAGCAGCTACCAGGGGGCTGGTAAGAAGAGCACTGAAGCTTTCTTT
TRBJ1-1 TRBV11-3 - - CASSLEVSVPNTEAFF TGTGCCAGCAGCTTAGAGGTATCAGTCCCGAACACTGAAGCTTTCTTT
TRBJ2-1 TRBV30 - - CAWSLGYEQFF TGTGCCTGGAGCCTCGGCTATGAGCAGTTCTTC
TRBJ2-7 TRBV30 - TRBD2 CAWSRRLWEGYEQYF TGTGCCTGGAGTCGAAGGTTGTGGGAGGGTTACGAGCAGTACTTC
TRBJ2-5 TRBV2 - - CASSEALGSRQETQYF TGTGCCAGCAGTGAAGCCCTGGGGTCACGGCAAGAGACCCAGTACTTC